The sequence of this T cell receptor (beta chain) was determined in a study of T cell responses to AZD1222 COVID-19 vaccine (dated by TCRdb to the early 2020s). Regarding the research as a whole: TCR sequencing was performed for 230 to 250 trial participants, of whom about 200 were given two doses of AZD1222 and approximately 25 were given two doses of MenACWY control vaccine. Trial participants were enrolled by age into 18-55, 56-69 and 70-plus year subgroups, with 148, 28 and 57 TCR-sequenced participants respectively.

The CDR3 regions of human TCRbeta chains were subjected to immunosequencing. As for the authors' bioinformatics: Repertoire TCRs were checked for matches against a reference library of SARS-CoV-2-specific TCRs that had been generated using the MIRA antigen-specificity platform. Breadth was defined as the fraction of unique TCRs that were SARS-CoV-2-associated, and depth was defined as the fraction of total T cells that were SARS-CoV-2-associated. Using the MIRA data, each spike-specific TCR was assigned both to the spike region to which the TCR was reactive and to a CD4 or CD8 class. Log10-transformed breadth and depth values were compared by one-way ANOVA with Sidak's multiple comparisons tests. TCRdb re-hosts the immuneACCESS table, in-frame sequences only. Its copies lack some clones; in the studies checked, an unresolved V gene accounts for under half of them, and the cause for the rest is not known. The D gene and trimming were derived from the DNA, and the V and J assignments and clone size from that table. Within this sample are 160,000 or so clones, with 90% to 95% of them counted one time only. Jointly, the top ten make up under 6% of the sample.

From the cysteine up to the phenylalanine, the CDR3 has a length of 12 residues. The entry retains the CDR3 DNA only, 36 bases that are in frame from base 1. The germline ends are 8 bases apart after V is trimmed by 1 base and J by 10 bases. Remarks on this clone: Its binding antigen is unknown. No base quality information exists; no much larger clone differs at one position.

Broad study findings and their caveats: Most participants were white British and females outnumbered males, and the authors suggested that clonal diversity may have been underestimated. CD4 TCRs associated with the vaccine covered the entire spike protein, and the dominant responses were in regions 160-218 and 743-854. The 56-69-year group was small, and its depth increase did not reach significance, likely because of low power. Reportedly, close to half of the unique spike-specific TCRs recognized epitopes lying outside the regions that are mutated in the B.1.351 and B.1.1.7 variants. After two AZD1222 doses, both the breadth and the depth of spike-specific TCRs were significantly higher than at day 0 and than in MenACWY recipients. Conclusions about previously exposed vaccinees were limited because only six AZD1222 recipients were SARS-CoV-2 seropositive at baseline. Because no day 14 peak-response samples were available, repertoires were characterized only after the peak T cell response.

The time point tag for this specimen amounts to: about 28 days (+/-7) after the second vaccine dose. AZD1222 recipients given second doses at about 4 weeks or at about 12 weeks were pooled, since spike-specific TCR depth and breadth were not found to differ between the two schedules. Samples from vaccinated people were obtained from the UK trials COV001 and COV002, which included a single-blind randomized controlled phase 2/3 trial of AZD1222 (ChAdOx1 nCoV-19) in healthy adults. Trial participant PBMC samples were collected at day 0 and day 28 after the second dose for TCRbeta chain sequencing. The origin of this receptor is an adult who received the AZD1222 COVID-19 vaccine. The rearranged segments are TRBV12-3 or TRBV12-4 and TRBJ1-5; no D gene call is confident. The input for sequencing was peripheral blood, taken 28 days after the second AZD1222 dose. At the DNA level, the sequence is TGTGCCAGCAGTTTAGGGTCCAACCCCCAGCATTTT. Translated, this gives CASSLGSNPQHF.